The TCR beta chain described here comes from a study of CD8 T cells in ankylosing spondylitis. Study-wide results and caveats: The study identified a TCR beta motif of roughly eight highly homologous variants that appeared characteristic of ankylosing spondylitis blood.

This clonotype was detected only a few times. The antigen is not known. The CDR3 loop spans 16 amino acids. From germline, CDR1 is MDHEN and CDR2 SYDVKM. The V gene lost 6 bases and the J gene lost 1 base, with 16 bases spanning the gap. One entry per CDR3 protein results from TCRdb running MiXCR on the 5' RACE reads. The table shows 500,000 to 550,000 distinct CDR3 sequences, with roughly 13% occurring only once. The chain joins TRBV28 to TRBJ1-5, with TRBD1 as a possible D gene (6 bases). The source material was blood, either unsorted or a sorted T cell fraction (not recorded which). The sequence derives from a male donor with ankylosing spondylitis. The CDR3 reads CASREGGRGSNQPQHF. The CDR3 DNA follows: TGTGCCAGCAGGGAGGGGGGCCGTGGGAGCAATCAGCCCCAGCATTTT.